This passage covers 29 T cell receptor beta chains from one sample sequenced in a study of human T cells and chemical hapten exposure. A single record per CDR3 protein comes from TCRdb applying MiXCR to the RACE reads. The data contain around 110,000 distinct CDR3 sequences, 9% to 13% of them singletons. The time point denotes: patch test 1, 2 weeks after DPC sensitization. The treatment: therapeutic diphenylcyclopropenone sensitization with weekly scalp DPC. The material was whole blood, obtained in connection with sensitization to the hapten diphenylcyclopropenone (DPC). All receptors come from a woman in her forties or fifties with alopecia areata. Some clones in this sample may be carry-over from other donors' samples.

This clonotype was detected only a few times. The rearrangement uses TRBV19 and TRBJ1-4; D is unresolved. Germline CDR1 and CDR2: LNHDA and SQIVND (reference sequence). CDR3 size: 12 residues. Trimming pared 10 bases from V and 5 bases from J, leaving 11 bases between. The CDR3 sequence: CATSRINEKLFF. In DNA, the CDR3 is TGTGCCACCTCCCGGATAAATGAAAAACTGTTTTTT.

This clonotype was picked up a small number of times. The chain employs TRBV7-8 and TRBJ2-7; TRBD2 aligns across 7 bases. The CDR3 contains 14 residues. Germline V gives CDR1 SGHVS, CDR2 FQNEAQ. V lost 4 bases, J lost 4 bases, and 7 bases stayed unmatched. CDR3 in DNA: TGTGCCAGCAGCTCTAGACCGGGGGGTTACGAGCAGTACTTC. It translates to CASSSRPGGYEQYF.

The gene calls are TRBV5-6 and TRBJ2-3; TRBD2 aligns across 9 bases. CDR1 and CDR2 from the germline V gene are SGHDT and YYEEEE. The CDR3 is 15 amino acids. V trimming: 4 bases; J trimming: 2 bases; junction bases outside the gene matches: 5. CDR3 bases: TGTGCCAGCAGCCATTCTAGCGGGAACACAGATACGCAGTATTTT. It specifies CASSHSSGNTDTQYF. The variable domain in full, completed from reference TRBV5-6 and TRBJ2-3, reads DAGVTQSPTHLIKTRGQQVTLRCSPKSGHDTVSWYQQALGQGPQFIFQYYEEEERQRGNFPDRFSGHQFPNYSSELNVNALLLGDSALYLCASSHSSGNTDTQYFGPGTRLTVL.

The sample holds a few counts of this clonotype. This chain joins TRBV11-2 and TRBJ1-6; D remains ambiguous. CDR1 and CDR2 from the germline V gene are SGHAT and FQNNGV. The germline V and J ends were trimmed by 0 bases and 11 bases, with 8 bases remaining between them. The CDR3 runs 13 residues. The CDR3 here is CASSLDGLTPLHF. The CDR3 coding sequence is TGTGCCAGCAGCTTAGACGGATTGACACCCCTCCACTTT.

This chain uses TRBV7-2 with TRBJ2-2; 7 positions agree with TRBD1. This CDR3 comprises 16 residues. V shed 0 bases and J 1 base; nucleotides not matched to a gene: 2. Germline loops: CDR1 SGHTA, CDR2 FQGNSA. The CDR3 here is CASSLAGTVNTGELFF. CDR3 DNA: TGTGCCAGCAGCTTAGCCGGGACAGTGAACACCGGGGAGCTGTTTTTT.

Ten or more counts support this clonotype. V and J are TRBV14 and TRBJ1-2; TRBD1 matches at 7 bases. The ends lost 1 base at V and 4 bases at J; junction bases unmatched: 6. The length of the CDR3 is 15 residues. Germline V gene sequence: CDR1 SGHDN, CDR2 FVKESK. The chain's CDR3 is CASSQATGPTYGYTF. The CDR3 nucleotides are TGTGCCAGCAGCCAAGCGACAGGGCCCACCTATGGCTACACCTTC.

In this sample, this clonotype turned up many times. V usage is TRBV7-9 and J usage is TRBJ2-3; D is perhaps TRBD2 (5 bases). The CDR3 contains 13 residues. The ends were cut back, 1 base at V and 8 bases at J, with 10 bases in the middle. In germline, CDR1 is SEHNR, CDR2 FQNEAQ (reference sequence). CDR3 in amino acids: CASSLGPSGTQYF. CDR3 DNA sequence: TGTGCCAGCAGCTTAGGGCCAAGCGGTACGCAGTATTTT.

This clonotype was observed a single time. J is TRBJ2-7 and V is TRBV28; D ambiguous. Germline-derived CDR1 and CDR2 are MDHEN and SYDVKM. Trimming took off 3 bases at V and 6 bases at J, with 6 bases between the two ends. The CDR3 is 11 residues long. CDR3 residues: CASSLQSEQYF. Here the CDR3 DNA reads TGTGCCAGCAGTTTGCAGTCCGAGCAGTACTTC.

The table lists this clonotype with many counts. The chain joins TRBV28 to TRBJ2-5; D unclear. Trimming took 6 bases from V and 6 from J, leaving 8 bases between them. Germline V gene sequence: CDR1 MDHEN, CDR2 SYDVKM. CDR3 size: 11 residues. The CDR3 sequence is CASSPTKTQYF. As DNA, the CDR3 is TGTGCCAGCAGCCCCACAAAGACCCAGTACTTC. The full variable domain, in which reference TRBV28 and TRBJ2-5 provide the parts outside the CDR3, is DVKVTQSSRYLVKRTGEKVFLECVQDMDHENMFWYRQDPGLGLRLIYFSYDVKMKEKGDIPEGYSVSREKKERFSLILESASTNQTSMYLCASSPTKTQYFGPGTRLLVL.

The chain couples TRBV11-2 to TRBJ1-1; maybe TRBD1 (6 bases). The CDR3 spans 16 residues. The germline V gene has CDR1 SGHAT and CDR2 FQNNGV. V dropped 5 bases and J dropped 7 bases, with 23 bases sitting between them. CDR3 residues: CASSRRGQTESGEAFF. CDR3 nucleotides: TGTGCCAGCAGCCGTAGAGGACAGACAGAATCGGGTGAAGCTTTCTTT.

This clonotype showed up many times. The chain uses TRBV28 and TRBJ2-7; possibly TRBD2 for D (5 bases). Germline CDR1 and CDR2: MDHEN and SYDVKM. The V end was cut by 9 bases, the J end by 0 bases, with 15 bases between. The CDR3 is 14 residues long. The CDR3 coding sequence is TGTGCCAGTAGATTTAGCGTTAGCTCCTACGAGCAGTACTTC. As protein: CASRFSVSSYEQYF.

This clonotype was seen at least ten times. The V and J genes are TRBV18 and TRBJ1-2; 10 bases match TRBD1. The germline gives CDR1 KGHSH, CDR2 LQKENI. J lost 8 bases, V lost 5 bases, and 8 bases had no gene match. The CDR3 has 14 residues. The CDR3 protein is CASSGTGASSGYTF. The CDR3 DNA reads TGTGCCAGCTCAGGGACAGGGGCGAGTAGCGGCTACACCTTC.

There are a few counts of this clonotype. As DNA, the CDR3 is TGTGCCAGCAGCCGCATGAGCCAAGAGACCCAGTACTTC. Protein product: CASSRMSQETQYF. The V and J genes are TRBV5-8 and TRBJ2-5, with D unclear. Looked up from germline, CDR1 is SGHTS and CDR2 is YDEGEE. V gave up 4 bases and J gave up 1 base, with 8 bases separating them. This CDR3 has 13 residues. Supplemented by reference TRBV5-8 and TRBJ2-5, the full variable domain reads EAGVTQSPTHLIKTRGQQATLRCSPISGHTSVYWYQQALGLGLQFLLWYDEGEERNRGNFPPRFSGRQFPNYSSELNVNALELEDSALYLCASSRMSQETQYFGPGTRLLVL.

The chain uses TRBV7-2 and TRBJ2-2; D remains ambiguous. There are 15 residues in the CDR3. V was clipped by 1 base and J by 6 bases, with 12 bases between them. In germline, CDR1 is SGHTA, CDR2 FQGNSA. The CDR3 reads CASSLVVKSAGELFF. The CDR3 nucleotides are TGTGCCAGCAGCTTAGTAGTGAAGTCCGCCGGGGAGCTGTTTTTT.

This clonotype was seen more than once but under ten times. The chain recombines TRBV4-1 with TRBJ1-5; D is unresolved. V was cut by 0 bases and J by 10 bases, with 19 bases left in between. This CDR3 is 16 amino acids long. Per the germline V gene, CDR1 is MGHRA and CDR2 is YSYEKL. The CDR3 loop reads CASSQEGRGLGSPQHF. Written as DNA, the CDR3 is TGCGCCAGCAGCCAAGAAGGGCGCGGACTAGGCAGCCCCCAGCATTTT.

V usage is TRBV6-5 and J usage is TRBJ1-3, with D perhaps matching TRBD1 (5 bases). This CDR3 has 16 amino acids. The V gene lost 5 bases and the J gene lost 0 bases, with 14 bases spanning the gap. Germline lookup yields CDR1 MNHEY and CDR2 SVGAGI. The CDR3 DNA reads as TGTGCCAGCAGTAACACAGGACGGTTCTCTGGAAACACCATATATTTT. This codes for CASSNTGRFSGNTIYF.

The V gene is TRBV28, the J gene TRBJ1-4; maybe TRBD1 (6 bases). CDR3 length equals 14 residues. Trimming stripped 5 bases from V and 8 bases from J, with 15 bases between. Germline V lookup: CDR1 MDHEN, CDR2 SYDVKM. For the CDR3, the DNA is TGTGCCAGCAGTCGGGACAAATCGACGGAAAAACTGTTTTTT. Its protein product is CASSRDKSTEKLFF. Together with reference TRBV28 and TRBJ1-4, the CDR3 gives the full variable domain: DVKVTQSSRYLVKRTGEKVFLECVQDMDHENMFWYRQDPGLGLRLIYFSYDVKMKEKGDIPEGYSVSREKKERFSLILESASTNQTSMYLCASSRDKSTEKLFFGSGTQLSVL.

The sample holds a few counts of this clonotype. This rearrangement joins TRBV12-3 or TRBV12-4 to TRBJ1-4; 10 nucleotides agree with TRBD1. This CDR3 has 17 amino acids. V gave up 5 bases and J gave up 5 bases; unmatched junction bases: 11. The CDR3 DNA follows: TGTGCCAGCAGTCCGGGACAGGGGACACGGCAGAATGAAAAACTGTTTTTT. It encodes CASSPGQGTRQNEKLFF.

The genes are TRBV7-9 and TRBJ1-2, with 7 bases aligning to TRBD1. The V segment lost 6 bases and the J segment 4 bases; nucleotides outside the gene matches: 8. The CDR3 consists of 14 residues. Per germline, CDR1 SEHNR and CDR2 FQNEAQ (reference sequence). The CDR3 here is CASRPGQAGYGYTF. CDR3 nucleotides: TGTGCCAGCAGGCCAGGACAGGCGGGCTATGGCTACACCTTC.

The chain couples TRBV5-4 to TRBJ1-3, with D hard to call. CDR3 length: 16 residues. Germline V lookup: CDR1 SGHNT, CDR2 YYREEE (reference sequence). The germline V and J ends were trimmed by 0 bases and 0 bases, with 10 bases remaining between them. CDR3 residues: CASSLDSRFSGNTIYF. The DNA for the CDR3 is TGTGCCAGCAGCTTGGACAGCAGATTCTCTGGAAACACCATATATTTT.

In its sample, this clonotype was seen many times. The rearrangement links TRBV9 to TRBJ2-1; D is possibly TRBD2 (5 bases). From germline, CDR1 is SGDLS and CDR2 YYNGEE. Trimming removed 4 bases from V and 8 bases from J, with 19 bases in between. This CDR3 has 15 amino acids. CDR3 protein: CASSQRAPPAYEQFF. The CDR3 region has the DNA TGTGCCAGCAGCCAGAGGGCACCCCCCGCGTATGAGCAGTTCTTC.

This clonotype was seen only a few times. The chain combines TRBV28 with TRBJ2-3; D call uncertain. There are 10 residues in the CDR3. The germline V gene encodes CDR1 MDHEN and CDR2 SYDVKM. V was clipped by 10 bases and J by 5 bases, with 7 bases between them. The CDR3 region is CATSGDTQYF. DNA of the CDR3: TGTGCCACATCGGGAGATACGCAGTATTTT.

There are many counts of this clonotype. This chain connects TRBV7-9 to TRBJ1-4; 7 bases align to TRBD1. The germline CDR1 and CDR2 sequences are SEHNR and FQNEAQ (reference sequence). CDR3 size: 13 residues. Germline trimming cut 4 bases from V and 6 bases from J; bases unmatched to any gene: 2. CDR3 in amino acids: CASSSGGDEKLFF. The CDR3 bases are TGTGCCAGCAGCTCAGGGGGAGATGAAAAACTGTTTTTT.

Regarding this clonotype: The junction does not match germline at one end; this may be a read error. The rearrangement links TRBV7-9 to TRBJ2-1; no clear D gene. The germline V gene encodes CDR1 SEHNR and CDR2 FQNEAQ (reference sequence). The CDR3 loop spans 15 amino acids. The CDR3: CASTLGGVYNNEQFF. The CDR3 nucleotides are TGTGCCAGCACCTTAGGTGGGGTGTATAACAATGAGCAGTTCTTC.

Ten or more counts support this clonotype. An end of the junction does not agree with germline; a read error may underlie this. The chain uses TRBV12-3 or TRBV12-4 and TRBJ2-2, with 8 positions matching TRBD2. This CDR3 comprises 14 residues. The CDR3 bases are TGTGCCAGCAGCTTACAGGGATCCGGGGGGGTGCTGTTTTTT. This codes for CASSLQGSGGVLFF.

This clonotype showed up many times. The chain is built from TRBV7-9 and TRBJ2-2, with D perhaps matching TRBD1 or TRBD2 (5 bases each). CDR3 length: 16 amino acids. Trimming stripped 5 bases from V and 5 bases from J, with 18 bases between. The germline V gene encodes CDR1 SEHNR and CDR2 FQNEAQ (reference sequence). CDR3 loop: CASSRDQGRGTGELFF. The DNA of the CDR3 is TGTGCCAGCAGCCGGGACCAGGGACGGGGAACCGGGGAGCTGTTTTTT.

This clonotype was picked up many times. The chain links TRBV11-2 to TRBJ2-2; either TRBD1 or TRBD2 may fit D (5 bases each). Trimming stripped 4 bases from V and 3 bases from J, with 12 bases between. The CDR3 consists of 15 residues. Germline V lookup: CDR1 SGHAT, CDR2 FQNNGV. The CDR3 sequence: CASSSGPSDTGELFF. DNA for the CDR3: TGTGCCAGCAGCTCGGGACCATCGGACACCGGGGAGCTGTTTTTT. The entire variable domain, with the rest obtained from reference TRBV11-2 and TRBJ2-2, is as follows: EAGVAQSPRYKIIEKRQSVAFWCNPISGHATLYWYQQILGQGPKLLIQFQNNGVVDDSQLPKDRFSAERLKGVDSTLKIQPAKLEDSAVYLCASSSGPSDTGELFFGEGSRLTVL.

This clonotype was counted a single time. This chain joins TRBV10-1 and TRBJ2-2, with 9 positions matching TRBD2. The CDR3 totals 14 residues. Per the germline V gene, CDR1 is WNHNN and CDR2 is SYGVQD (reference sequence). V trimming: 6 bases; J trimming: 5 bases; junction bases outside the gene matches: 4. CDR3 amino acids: CASRAGGQTGELFF. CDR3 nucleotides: TGCGCCAGCAGAGCGGGGGGTCAGACCGGGGAGCTGTTTTTT.

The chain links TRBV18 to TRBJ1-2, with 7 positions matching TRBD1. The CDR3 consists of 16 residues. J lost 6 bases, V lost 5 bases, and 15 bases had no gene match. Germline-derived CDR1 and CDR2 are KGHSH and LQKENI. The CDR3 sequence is CASSTRQGKDLHGYTF. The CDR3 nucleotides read TGTGCCAGCTCAACCCGACAGGGAAAGGATTTACATGGCTACACCTTC. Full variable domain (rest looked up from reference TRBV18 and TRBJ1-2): NAGVMQNPRHLVRRRGQEARLRCSPMKGHSHVYWYRQLPEEGLKFMVYLQKENIIDESGMPKERFSAEFPKEGPSILRIQQVVRGDSAAYFCASSTRQGKDLHGYTFGSGTRLTVV.